This TCR beta chain originates from a study of regulatory T cells in long-lasting Graves disease. Time point indicated: newly diagnosed GD, antithyroid drugs for less than 3 months. PBMC RNA was the source of the TCR library. This clonotype has ten or more counts. Its target is unknown. CDR3 length equals 15 residues. J was trimmed by 4 bases and V by 1 base; bases with no gene match: 4. The germline CDR1 and CDR2 sequences are LGHDT and YNNKEL (reference sequence). Study results and caveats: Whereas new patients shared about a thousand public clonotypes, persistent patients shared more, at under 3,500. Thyroid tissue went unexamined; only peripheral blood was analyzed.

Both iRepertoire HTBI primers and Arm-PCR of CDR3 regions were used to build the TCR beta libraries. From the multiplex PCR reads, TCRdb called clonotypes with MiXCR, one entry per CDR3 protein. Among 400,000 to 500,000 distinct CDR3 sequences, over 14% were seen once, and the ten largest hold around 7.6%. The data also belong to a second study, concerning T cells in Graves' hyperthyroidism and ophthalmopathy. As that study records: The HTBI primer set was used in a first-round RT-PCR of the TCR CDR3.

The sequence came from a woman aged 40 to 49 with Graves disease. The rearrangement joins TRBV3-1 to TRBJ2-7, with 10 bases fitting TRBD1. The sequenced sample was peripheral blood mononuclear cells (PBMCs), obtained at new diagnosis, from a patient treated with antithyroid drugs. CDR3 amino acids: CASSQGVDRGYEQYF. CDR3 bases: TGTGCCAGCAGCCAAGGAGTGGACAGGGGGTACGAGCAGTACTTC.